These 17 T cell receptor beta chains originate from one sample sequenced in a study of PD-1 blockade in classical Hodgkin lymphoma. The sample's time point: newly diagnosed, previously untreated cHL patient sample. Thawed PBMCs were the source of CD8+ T cells, obtained through magnetic negative selection. TCRdb keeps only in-frame clones here, not all; method: immunoSEQ multiplex PCR. The data contain 19,000 or so clones, just under 90% of them seen just once; the ten biggest clones take up about 6.8%. The sample taken for sequencing was CD8+ T cells from blood. These receptors were taken from a human donor with classical Hodgkin lymphoma.

The chain couples TRBV6-1 to TRBJ1-1, with 7 nucleotides matching TRBD1. CDR1 and CDR2 from the germline V gene are MNHNS and SASEGT. The CDR3 has 14 residues. J was trimmed by 6 bases and V by 1 base; bases with no gene match: 5. The CDR3 loop is CASSEVGGVAEAFF. DNA for the CDR3: TGTGCCAGCAGTGAAGTAGGGGGCGTCGCTGAAGCTTTCTTT.

There are a few counts of this clone. V usage is TRBV14 and J usage is TRBJ1-1; a weak D match, TRBD1 (5 bases). In germline, CDR1 is SGHDN, CDR2 FVKESK. V was cut by 2 bases and J by 0 bases, with 10 bases left in between. The CDR3 has 15 residues. The CDR3 spells CASSQFGGMNTEAFF. In DNA, the CDR3 is TGTGCCAGCAGCCAATTCGGGGGTATGAACACTGAAGCTTTCTTT.

The V gene is TRBV10-3, the J gene TRBJ2-1; TRBD2 might be the D (5 bases). Germline CDR1 and CDR2: ENHRY and SYGVKD. The CDR3 length is 14 residues. V lost 6 bases, J lost 5 bases, and 14 bases lay in between. CDR3: CAIRIARKNNEQFF. CDR3 DNA sequence: TGTGCCATCAGAATAGCGCGGAAGAACAATGAGCAGTTCTTC.

For the CDR3, the DNA is TGCGCCAGCAGTGAGAATCGGGCAGGGTTCGGCTACACCTTC. Translating gives CASSENRAGFGYTF. The chain couples TRBV10-1 to TRBJ1-2; D may be TRBD1 (5 bases). The CDR3 runs 14 residues. Germline V CDR1 and CDR2: WNHNN, SYGVQD (reference sequence). V was cut by 2 bases and J by 8 bases, with 15 bases left in between.

In nucleotides, the CDR3 is TGTGCCAGTAGTATAGAACCAGGCACCTACGAGCAGTACTTC. This codes for CASSIEPGTYEQYF. V and J are TRBV19 and TRBJ2-7, with unresolved D. Germline V gene lookup returns CDR1 LNHDA and CDR2 SQIVND (reference sequence). V gave up 0 bases and J gave up 2 bases, with 8 bases separating them. CDR3 length: 14 amino acids.

Only one count was recorded for this clone. The chain carries TRBV19 and TRBJ2-7; TRBD2 matches at 7 bases. The CDR3 has 15 amino acids. Trimming took 7 bases from V and 2 from J; bases not matched to a gene: 11. The V gene's germline CDR1 is LNHDA and CDR2 SQIVND (reference sequence). This chain's CDR3 is CASIKRAGVPYEQYF. In nucleotides, the CDR3 is TGTGCCAGTATCAAACGGGCGGGAGTACCCTACGAGCAGTACTTC.

This rearrangement joins TRBV9 to TRBJ2-7, with no clear D. Germline lookup yields CDR1 SGDLS and CDR2 YYNGEE. This CDR3 has 15 residues. The germline V and J ends were trimmed by 0 bases and 2 bases, with 12 bases remaining between them. Here the CDR3 DNA reads TGTGCCAGCAGCGTAGGTGAGACTGGACCCTACGAGCAGTACTTC. Translation gives CASSVGETGPYEQYF.

The chain recombines TRBV7-6 with TRBJ2-1; 13 positions agree with TRBD2. This CDR3 region has 15 residues. The V segment lost 5 bases and the J segment 7 bases; nucleotides outside the gene matches: 5. CDR1 is SGHVS, CDR2 FNYEAQ, per germline. In DNA form, the CDR3 reads TGTGCCAGCAGCACGAGGACTAGCGGGAGAAATGAGCAGTTCTTC. This gives the protein CASSTRTSGRNEQFF.

The chain links TRBV7-3 to TRBJ2-3; possibly TRBD2 for D (6 bases). The CDR3 length is 16 residues. In germline, CDR1 is SGHTA, CDR2 FQGTGA. V lost 5 bases, J lost 3 bases, and 18 bases lay in between. The CDR3 loop reads CASSLMGGGLTDTQYF. The CDR3 DNA is TGTGCCAGCAGCCTCATGGGAGGCGGGCTAACAGATACGCAGTATTTT.

CDR3 DNA sequence: TGTGCCAGCAGTGAATTCACAGGGGGCAATGAGCAGTTCTTC. Protein: CASSEFTGGNEQFF. This chain connects TRBV2 to TRBJ2-1; the match to TRBD1 covers 8 bases. The CDR3 sequence is 14 residues long. After removal of 2 bases from V and 6 bases from J, the junction contained 3 bases not matched to a gene. Germline-derived CDR1 and CDR2 are SNHLY and FYNNEI.

This sequence joins TRBV19 and TRBJ1-2; TRBD1 is a possible D gene (6 bases). The CDR3 runs 13 residues. Trimming removed 7 bases from V and 6 bases from J, with 15 bases in between. CDR1 and CDR2 from the germline V gene are LNHDA and SQIVND (reference sequence). Written as DNA, the CDR3 is TGTGCCAGTATGTACGGCAGGGGAAATGGCTACACCTTC. It is translated as CASMYGRGNGYTF.

The chain has TRBV30 and TRBJ1-3; no clear D gene. The CDR3 consists of 12 residues. The germline gives CDR1 GTSNPN, CDR2 SVGIG (reference sequence). Trimming removed 5 bases at V and 2 bases at J, with 7 bases between. CDR3 amino acids: CAWSTTGNTIYF. Here the CDR3 DNA reads TGTGCCTGGTCGACAACTGGAAACACCATATATTTT. Full variable domain (remainder filled in from reference TRBV30 and TRBJ1-3): SQTIHQWPATLVQPVGSPLSLECTVEGTSNPNLYWYRQAAGRGLQLLFYSVGIGQISSEVPQNLSASRPQDRQFILSSKKLLLSDSGFYLCAWSTTGNTIYFGEGSWLTVV.

The chain couples TRBV4-1 to TRBJ1-5; D gene unclear. The V end was cut by 3 bases, the J end by 0 bases, with 9 bases between. Germline CDR1 and CDR2: MGHRA and YSYEKL. This CDR3 contains 15 residues. CDR3 in amino acids: CASSHWAGSNQPQHF. CDR3 in DNA: TGCGCCAGCAGCCATTGGGCCGGTAGCAATCAGCCCCAGCATTTT.

This clone was seen once. This chain joins TRBV27 and TRBJ2-7, with 9 bases that match TRBD2. J lost 4 bases, V lost 5 bases, and 9 bases had no gene match. From germline, CDR1 is MNHEY and CDR2 SMNVEV (reference sequence). This CDR3 has 15 residues. In DNA, the CDR3 is TGTGCCAGCAGTCCGGCTAGCGGGGCTAAGTACGAGCAGTACTTC. This sequence encodes CASSPASGAKYEQYF.

The V and J genes are TRBV9 and TRBJ1-6; 8 bases are a match to TRBD1. Germline lookup yields CDR1 SGDLS and CDR2 YYNGEE. V lost 4 bases, J lost 9 bases, and 9 bases stayed unmatched. The CDR3 is made up of 15 amino acids. The DNA for the CDR3 is TGTGCCAGCAGCCCCCAAGGACAGGGTGGTTCACCCCTCCACTTT. Amino acids: CASSPQGQGGSPLHF.

The chain couples TRBV15 to TRBJ1-5; D remains ambiguous. V was trimmed by 0 bases and J by 0 bases, leaving 12 bases between them. The germline V gene has CDR1 LNHNV and CDR2 YYDKDF (reference sequence). The CDR3 sequence is 17 residues long. Written as DNA, the CDR3 is TGTGCCACCAGCAGAGATGAGGCGGATTATAGCAATCAGCCCCAGCATTTT. Translated: CATSRDEADYSNQPQHF.

The chain links TRBV15 to TRBJ1-5; 9 nucleotides agree with TRBD1. Unmatched junction bases numbered 15, after V lost 5 bases and J lost 1 base. This CDR3 comprises 19 residues. Germline-derived CDR1 and CDR2 are LNHNV and YYDKDF (reference sequence). The CDR3 region has the DNA TGTGCCACCAGCGGGGGGACAGGGAGTCGGGGGAGAAGCAATCAGCCCCAGCATTTT. Translating it yields CATSGGTGSRGRSNQPQHF.